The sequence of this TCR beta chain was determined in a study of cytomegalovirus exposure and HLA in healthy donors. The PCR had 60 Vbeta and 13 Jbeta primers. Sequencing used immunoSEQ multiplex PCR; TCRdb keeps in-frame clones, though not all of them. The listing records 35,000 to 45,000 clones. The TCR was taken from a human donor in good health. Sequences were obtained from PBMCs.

Written as DNA, the CDR3 is TGTGCCAGCAGCTTATGGCCCGACGGGGAGACCCAGTACTTC. Residues: CASSLWPDGETQYF. The rearrangement joins TRBV7-9 to TRBJ2-5; D is unclear. There are 14 residues in the CDR3. The V end lost 2 bases, the J end lost 5 bases, and 12 bases lay between the germline ends. CDR1 is SEHNR and CDR2 is FQNEAQ in the germline V gene (reference sequence).